This TCR beta chain was captured in a study of TIL therapy for anti-PD-1-resistant metastatic lung cancer. Overall study: Progressing patients received lymphodepletion, expanded TIL infusion and IL-2. Most patients had lung adenocarcinoma. Median tumor PD-L1 proportion score was about 6%.

Time point reported: pre-treatment sample, taken before nivolumab and TIL therapy. Stage 4 NSCLC adults joined between late 2017 and 2020. This was the immunoSEQ v3 assay. Assay: immunoSEQ multiplex PCR; the TCRdb copy retains only in-frame clones and omits some. This table has 40,000 to 55,000 clones, 70% to 85% appearing once. The junction had 7 bases not matched to a gene; V was cut back by 7 bases and J by 2 bases. The V gene's germline CDR1 is MNHEY and CDR2 SMNVEV (reference sequence). The CDR3 is 15 amino acids. This chain connects TRBV27 to TRBJ2-1; the match to TRBD2 covers 8 bases. This clonotype was obtained from a woman between 25 and 80 years old with non-small cell lung cancer. Sequencing was performed on blood, taken at baseline. The CDR3 sequence: CASTGGGSAYNEQFF. CDR3 DNA sequence: TGTGCCAGCACCGGGGGGGGGTCGGCCTACAATGAGCAGTTCTTC.